The table lists the clone carrying this TCR beta chain with many counts. Its cognate antigen is unknown. The sample is drawn from a study of T-cell reconstitution after alpha-beta-depleted transplantation in children. V was trimmed by 5 bases and J by 1 base, leaving 11 bases between them. Looked up from germline, CDR1 is SGHTA and CDR2 is FQGTGA. The CDR3 totals 14 residues. Unique molecular identifiers were incorporated during preparation of the TCRbeta library. TCRdb analysed the PCR reads with MiXCR anew, one entry per CDR3 protein. The data contain approximately 30,000 distinct CDR3 sequences, roughly 6.3% of them singletons. Findings and caveats of the study: Newly produced T cells mostly provided counts and TCRbeta diversity after one year, as hyperexpanded clones declined. After transplant, high TCRbeta diversity at day 60 in some patients arose from surviving recipient T cells and thymic progenitors.

This chain uses TRBV7-3 with TRBJ2-5; D uncertain. This specimen consisted of PBMCs, mostly from graft donor cells, obtained 180 days after TCRalphabeta/CD19-depleted stem cell transplant. The TCR was taken from a male patient younger than 18 who had a stem cell transplant for acute myeloid leukemia, so the T cells may come from the graft donor. The CDR3 nucleotides are TGTGCCAGCAGCCCGAGCATTTCCCAAGAGACCCAGTACTTC. Translating it yields CASSPSISQETQYF.